The 9 T cell receptor beta chains in this list originate from one sample, sequenced in a study of T cell clonality in common variable immunodeficiency. Here immunoSEQ multiplex PCR was the method, and the copy in TCRdb shows in-frame clones only, minus some. The sample contains 26,000 or so clones, none occurring once; approximately 24% lies in the top ten. Antigen specificity for these receptors is unknown. Findings of the study overall: In common variable immunodeficiency, TCR beta chains reportedly carried fewer deletions and N-nucleotide insertions.

The sequencing sample was made of peripheral blood mononuclear cells. The receptors shown here come from a human donor with common variable immunodeficiency.

This clone was observed at least ten times. The read ends 3 residues before the CDR3 terminus; that terminus is restored from the germline J gene. The chain carries TRBV18 and TRBJ1-5; no clear D gene. Deletions cut 2 bases from V and 2 bases from J, with 10 bases between. Germline loops: CDR1 KGHSH, CDR2 LQKENI. The CDR3 loop spans 15 amino acids. CDR3 sequence: CASSPEVSGNQPQHF. Incomplete CDR3 DNA: TGTGCCAGCTCACCAGAAGTTAGTGGCAATCAGCCC.

This clone has a handful of counts. With the read ending 3 residues before the CDR3 end, the germline J gene is used to fill in that end. The rearrangement joins TRBV7-2 to TRBJ2-5, with a weak D call TRBD2 (7 bases). With 7 bases removed from V and 3 bases from J, the gap between germline ends came to 18 bases. This CDR3 region has 15 residues. Germline CDR1 and CDR2: SGHTA and FQGNSA. The chain's CDR3 is CASTMGGGGEETQYF. The DNA read from the CDR3 is TGTGCCAGCACAATGGGGGGAGGGGGGGAAGAGACC.

This clone appeared many times. The read ends 3 residues early relative to the CDR3; the germline J gene fills the gap. The V and J genes are TRBV6-2 or TRBV6-3 and TRBJ1-2; 9 bases align to TRBD1. Losses at the gene ends were 6 bases for V and 2 bases for J; bases not matched to a gene: 4. The CDR3 totals 14 residues. Looked up from germline, CDR1 is MNHEY and CDR2 is SVGEGT. The CDR3: CASSRQGDNYGYTF. The CDR3 bases that were read are TGTGCCAGCAGCCGACAGGGGGACAACTATGGC.

This clone was seen at least ten times. The missing CDR3 end, 3 residues past where the read stops, is filled in from the germline J gene. The rearrangement joins TRBV7-2 to TRBJ2-7; no firm D call. Germline V CDR1 and CDR2: SGHTA, FQGNSA. The CDR3 consists of 13 residues. Trimming shortened V by 5 bases and J by 3 bases, and 11 bases separated the two germline ends. CDR3 DNA (partial): TGTGCCAGCAGCCCAGGTCTATACTACGAG. This sequence encodes CASSPGLYYE. The full CDR3 is CASSPGLYYEQYF.

Remarks on this clone: The read finishes 3 residues shy of the CDR3 end, and the germline J gene is used to complete it. The chain has TRBV18 and TRBJ1-1; no reliable D call. CDR1 and CDR2 from the germline V gene are KGHSH and LQKENI. Deletions cut 3 bases from V and 4 bases from J, with 6 bases between. The CDR3 is 12 amino acids. The CDR3 sequence: CASSPLFTEAFF. CDR3 DNA, as far as it was read: TGTGCCAGCTCACCGCTATTCACTGAA.

This clone occurred many times. The read stops 3 residues short of the end of the CDR3; the missing end is completed from the germline J gene. The rearrangement links TRBV29-1 to TRBJ1-2; 11 nucleotides agree with TRBD1. Germline assignment: CDR1 SQVTM and CDR2 ANQGSEA. This CDR3 comprises 13 residues. J gave up 4 bases and V 8 bases, and 6 bases lay outside the gene matches. CDR3 DNA (partial): TGCAGCCTCTGGGACAGGGGGTGCTATGGC. The encoded protein is CSLWDRGCYG. The whole CDR3 reads CSLWDRGCYGYTF.

The table lists this clone with many counts. Read data end 3 residues before the CDR3 end; the end is taken from the germline J gene. The genes are TRBV6-2 or TRBV6-3 and TRBJ2-2; no reliable D call. V dropped 6 bases and J dropped 7 bases, with 9 bases sitting between them. Looked up from germline, CDR1 is MNHEY and CDR2 is SVGEGT. The CDR3 runs to 12 residues. CDR3 DNA, as far as it was read: TGTGCCAGCAGCCTACGCCTCGGGGAG. Protein sequence: CASSLRLGE. The whole CDR3 protein is CASSLRLGELFF.

This clone was recorded at least ten times. The missing CDR3 end, 3 residues past where the read stops, is filled in from the germline J gene. V is TRBV11-2 and J is TRBJ2-4; possibly TRBD2 for D (6 bases). The CDR3 loop spans 13 amino acids. Per the germline V gene, CDR1 is SGHAT and CDR2 is FQNNGV. Trimming took 5 bases from V and 7 from J, leaving 12 bases between them. The CDR3 spells CASSPHGGNIQYF. The covered CDR3 bases are TGTGCCAGCAGCCCCCATGGGGGGAACATT. The complete variable domain, with remaining parts taken from reference TRBV11-2 and TRBJ2-4, reads EAGVAQSPRYKIIEKRQSVAFWCNPISGHATLYWYQQILGQGPKLLIQFQNNGVVDDSQLPKDRFSAERLKGVDSTLKIQPAKLEDSAVYLCASSPHGGNIQYFGAGTRLSVL.

This clone was counted ten times or more. Read sequence stops 3 residues before the CDR3 end, and the germline J gene provides the missing end. J is TRBJ2-7 and V is TRBV6-2 or TRBV6-3, with 7 positions matching TRBD1. This CDR3 spans 17 amino acids. CDR1 and CDR2 (germline): MNHEY, SVGEGT. With 2 bases clipped from V and 3 bases from J, the junction kept 13 bases outside the gene matches. CDR3 DNA, as far as it was read: TGTGCCAGCAGTTACACCCCGACAGGGACGATTGACTACGAG. As protein: CASSYTPTGTIDYE. The whole CDR3 reads CASSYTPTGTIDYEQYF.